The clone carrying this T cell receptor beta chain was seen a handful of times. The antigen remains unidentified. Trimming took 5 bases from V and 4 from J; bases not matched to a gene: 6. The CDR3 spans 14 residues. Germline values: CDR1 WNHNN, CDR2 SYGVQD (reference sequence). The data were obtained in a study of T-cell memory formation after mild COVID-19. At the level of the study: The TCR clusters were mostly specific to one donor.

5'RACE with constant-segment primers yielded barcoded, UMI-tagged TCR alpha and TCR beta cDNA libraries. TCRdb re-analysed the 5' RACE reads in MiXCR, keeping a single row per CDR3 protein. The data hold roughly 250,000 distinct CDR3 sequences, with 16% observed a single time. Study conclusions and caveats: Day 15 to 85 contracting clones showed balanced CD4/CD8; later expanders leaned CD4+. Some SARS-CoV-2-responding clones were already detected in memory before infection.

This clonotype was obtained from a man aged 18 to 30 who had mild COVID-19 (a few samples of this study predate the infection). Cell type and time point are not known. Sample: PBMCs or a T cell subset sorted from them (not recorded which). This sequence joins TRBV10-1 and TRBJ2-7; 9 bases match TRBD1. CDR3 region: CASSPGTGPYEQYF. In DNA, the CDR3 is TGCGCCAGCAGTCCCGGGACAGGGCCTTACGAGCAGTACTTC.